This T cell receptor beta chain was retrieved from a study of cytomegalovirus exposure and HLA in healthy donors (dated by TCRdb to the late 2010s). About the full investigation: An earlier analysis of 587 of the donors reported approximately 300 Gb of sequence data and 117 million unique TCR beta sequences obtained from about 180 million T cells. Rather than drawing on any new phenotypic data, the later analysis identified candidate immune exposures from TCR beta sequences and the way those sequences occurred across donors. A later analysis re-analyzed previously published TCR beta repertoires from 500 to 700 donors and added high-resolution HLA genotyping to study TCR occurrence patterns. A later genetic analysis took genome-wide SNP genotypes for about 65% of the 666 donors and used that subset as a discovery cohort. Typing coverage differed by locus: A, B, C, DRB1 and DQB1 were typed in about 629-640 donors, DQA1 in 500 to 550, DPA1 in 600 to 610, and DPB1 in just under 490. The study aimed to test whether signatures of past pathogen exposure could be identified by cataloging public T cell receptors. In an earlier analysis of a few hundred of the donors, high-throughput TCR beta sequencing was used to judge whether each TCR beta V gene segment behaved as functional or pseudogenic. Alongside the repertoire data, information on donor age, sex, ethnicity and CMV serostatus was compiled. Among under 450 genotyped donors of the cohort, an average of around 240,000 unique TCR beta nucleotide sequences were sequenced per donor, roughly 18% of them non-productive. A separate validation cohort of over a hundred different subjects was used in addition to the 666-subject first cohort. Using immunosequencing, the study profiled T cell repertoires from about 610 subjects and related those repertoires to cytomegalovirus serostatus. Every discovery cohort repertoire had been produced on one sequencing platform. Both class I and class II loci were covered by HLA typing, at four-digit resolution. To predict cytomegalovirus infection status, the study combined high-throughput TCR immunosequencing, statistical association of individual TCRs with disease status, and machine learning. The genetic ancestry cluster associated with self-reported Caucasian donors included around four fifths of the approximately 430 genotyped donors. An early release covering around 630 HLA-typed donors comprised about 320 gigabases of sequencing data and approximately 85 million unique TCR sequences. Roughly 5 DR-DQ haplotypes were handled as single units for association and clustering because linkage in the cohort was strong. Beyond this particular receptor, the publication reports: In a later genetic analysis, a missense DCLRE1C variant was associated with V-gene and J-gene trimming of TCR beta chains, and the association was replicated in an independent cohort. It was suggested by the authors that the approach could potentially be generalized to other disease states and immunological phenotypes. Immune exposure information for the cohort was limited to CMV serostatus. At a false discovery rate of 0.05, a later analysis linked 16,000 or so TCR beta sequences to specific HLA alleles. The classifier was reported to diagnose cytomegalovirus status with high specificity and sensitivity in both the original and validation cohorts. Roughly uniform sequencing depth across donors was assumed in presence/absence analyses, although this assumption may not hold. Most TCR sequences were seen in very few donors, while some public TCRs were found in many individuals. A later analysis found that TCR association rates varied across HLA loci, with DRB1 alleles showing the most associated TCRs and HLA-C alleles the fewest. A group of highly shared sequence variants was considered likely to be a technical artifact of the sequencing pipeline. This cohort had only TCR beta chains sequenced, and the lack of alpha or paired-chain data limited which features could be detected. The earlier analysis of almost 600 of the donors excluded approximately 15 rarely observed V segments, including chromosome 9 orphons, because counts were too low. In a later analysis, several top co-occurrence clusters were reported to appear linked to parvovirus B19, influenza, CMV and Epstein-Barr virus. The study listed 150 to 200 TCR beta chains as associated with cytomegalovirus. An earlier analysis of around 500 of the donors showed that most TCR beta V segments appeared in productive rearrangements either about 87% or about 30% of the time, which broadly matched IMGT annotations. A few of the identified cytomegalovirus-associated TCR beta chains were confirmed in vitro to be specific for cytomegalovirus antigens. A later analysis found that most CMV-associated TCR beta chains appeared HLA-restricted, with HLA associations seemingly driven largely by CMV exposure. Because the 87-base-pair reads could not distinguish some IMGT-functional V segments, including TRBV6-2 and TRBV6-3, those segments were excluded. Strong co-occurrence of HLA alleles, especially DR and DQ, made assigning TCR associations to individual alleles difficult. Because HLA typing was unavailable for some donors at each locus, only the typed subset was used in association tests. A later analysis found that HLA-associated TCR beta chains were more clonally expanded and had lower generation probabilities than equally common non-associated chains. A further reported finding was that TCR beta sequences accurately predicted the HLA-A and HLA-B alleles for most subjects in the first cohort. A later genetic analysis reported fewer N-insertions in productive TCRs among donors in an Asian-associated ancestry cluster than the roughly 670-donor mean. Linkage disequilibrium might explain the correlated functional status among segregating V segments, but an unknown experimental factor could not be ruled out.

The CDR3 runs 11 amino acids, cysteine and phenylalanine included. Of all the DNA, just the CDR3 is kept, 33 bases in frame from base 1. The germline V gene (reference sequence) specifies LNHDA as CDR1 and SQIVND as CDR2. Libraries were prepared through the immunoSEQ multiplex PCR assay. A mixture of 60 forward primers for TCR Vbeta segments and 13 reverse primers for TCR Jbeta segments was used in the multiplex PCR. The CDR3 region of rearranged TCR beta genes was amplified from genomic DNA by a multiplex PCR assay. On the Illumina HiSeq System, the amplified TCR beta libraries were sequenced as 87-base-pair reads. For the original study's pipeline: A later analysis tallied tens of millions of unique TCR beta chains across the 640 or so repertoires, and around 12 million of those chains were shared by two or more donors. Raw reads were error-corrected and collapsed into unique sequences by a nearest-neighbor algorithm in which closely related sequences were merged to remove PCR and sequencing errors. CDR3 sequences were aligned to IMGT reference sequences to assign V, D and J gene segments. For a sequence to be retained, a match of at least six nucleotides was required to both a V gene segment and a J gene segment. Rearrangements were classified as productive when the CDR3 lacked stop codons and remained in frame with V and J, and all other rearrangements were classified as non-productive. Following IMGT convention, CDR3 was defined as the stretch from the second conserved V-encoded cysteine up to the conserved J-encoded phenylalanine. The earlier analysis of fewer than 700 of the donors excluded sequences that lacked an unambiguous match to a single V gene segment. An earlier analysis of fewer than 750 of the donors classified V segments as functional when productive rearrangements were above 56.7% and as segregating when the standard deviation between donors was above 5%. A statistical classification framework was developed to diagnose cytomegalovirus status using the catalog of TCR beta chain sequences. V and J gene assignment, in a later analysis, came from comparing TCR nucleotide sequences with IMGT/GENE-DB human TR gene sequences. The TCRdist pipeline was used in a later analysis to assign CDR3 sequences and most-parsimonious VDJ recombination scenarios. In a later analysis, each TCR beta chain was defined by its CDR3 amino acid sequence together with its V-gene family, and reads lacking a unique V-gene family were excluded. A later analysis removed 550 to 650 highly shared, low-generation-probability nucleotide sequences to deal with suspected cross-contamination and a sequencing artifact. In a later analysis, a clonal expansion index was calculated for each public chain from normalized within-repertoire ranks of inferred template counts. Generation probabilities in a later analysis came from a VDJ recombination model fitted to out-of-frame rearrangements, and those results were checked against IGoR. A later analysis scored TCR-TCR, TCR-HLA and TCR-CMV co-occurrence with hypergeometric tests, applying a repertoire-size bias correction to TCR pairs. In a later analysis, false discovery rates were estimated by permuting HLA or CMV assignments 20 times. In a later analysis, co-occurring TCRs were grouped using DBSCAN, with TCRdist sequence similarity added in when clustering inside HLA-allele-positive subsets. Co-occurrence clustering excluded repertoires with fewer than 30,000 or more than 120,000 public chains, plus five with anomalous nucleotide sharing. TCRdb obtained this table from immuneACCESS and retained in-frame rearrangements with V and J assigned. These tables miss some clones; where compared with another copy, unresolved V genes account for less than half of the shortfall, and the remainder is unexplained. The V and J calls and clone size were taken over from that table, and D and trimming were inferred from the DNA. For this sample, the table gives 50,000 or so clones. The top ten clones comprise around 7.1% of the sample.

The cohort comprised some 730 healthy bone marrow donors. All cohort members were sampled while nominally healthy, although unrecorded immune exposures were likely present. The donor was CMV seronegative and belonged to the group of 352 seronegative cohort members. Each donor provided a peripheral blood sample, and peripheral blood mononuclear cells were used for TCR beta sequencing. The Qiagen DNeasy Blood Extraction Kit was used to extract genomic DNA from the blood cell samples. For this clone: This clone's antigen is unknown.

The sequenced material came from PBMCs. The sequence derives from a woman aged 40 to 50 in good health and CMV-seronegative. In this chain, TRBV19 is recombined with TRBJ2-7, with no reliable assignment of the D segment. The nucleotides read TGTGCGAGCCTGAGGAGAAACGAGCAGTACTTC. Its protein reads: CASLRRNEQYF.